These 26 T cell receptor beta chains originate from one sample sequenced in a study of neurological immune-mediated disorders. One entry per CDR3 protein, called by TCRdb with MiXCR from the 5' RACE reads. The sample includes about 65,000 distinct CDR3 sequences, over 4% seen only once; the top ten take just over 2.5%. The sample taken for sequencing was PBMCs. Receptor source: a man in his forties or fifties with multiple sclerosis.

The sample holds many counts of this clonotype. The chain employs TRBV5-1 and TRBJ2-1; TRBD2 matches 8 bases. V was pared by 5 bases and J by 2 bases, with 6 bases of the junction left unmatched. The CDR3 covers 15 residues. CDR1 SGHRS and CDR2 YFSETQ come from the germline V gene. The CDR3 is CASRPLAATYNEQFF. The DNA of the CDR3 is TGCGCCAGCAGACCACTAGCGGCCACCTACAATGAGCAGTTCTTC.

The table lists this clonotype with many counts. The rearrangement links TRBV7-2 to TRBJ2-1; 15 nucleotides line up with TRBD2. This CDR3 has 17 residues. Germline CDR1 reads SGHTA; CDR2 reads FQGNSA. Trimming cost V 0 bases and J 6 bases; bases outside gene matches: 3. CDR3 DNA: TGTGCCAGCAGCTTAGCCGGACTAGCGGGGGGGTTCAATGAGCAGTTCTTC. Its translation is CASSLAGLAGGFNEQFF.

This clonotype was seen at least ten times. The chain joins TRBV20-1 to TRBJ1-5, with TRBD1 identical over 7 bases. Unmatched junction bases numbered 11, after V lost 6 bases and J lost 6 bases. The CDR3 covers 14 residues. Germline V CDR1 and CDR2: DFQATT, SNEGSKA (reference sequence). The CDR3 protein is CSATRGGGGQPQHF. CDR3 in DNA: TGCAGTGCCACCAGGGGGGGTGGAGGTCAGCCCCAGCATTTT.

This chain uses TRBV20-1 with TRBJ1-4, with D unresolved. Germline values: CDR1 DFQATT, CDR2 SNEGSKA (reference sequence). The CDR3 extends over 13 amino acids. Trimming removed 5 bases from V and 5 bases from J, with 12 bases in between. The DNA of the CDR3 is TGCAGTGCTCGGGAGTCGGGGAATGAAAAACTGTTTTTT. It is translated as CSARESGNEKLFF.

This clonotype was seen ten or more times. This chain links TRBV29-1 with TRBJ1-1; D remains ambiguous. CDR3 size: 12 residues. The germline CDR1 and CDR2 sequences are SQVTM and ANQGSEA. V was cut by 7 bases and J by 2 bases, with 11 bases left in between. As DNA, the CDR3 is TGCAGCGCTGGGTCGCTCAACACTGAAGCTTTCTTT. It specifies CSAGSLNTEAFF.

The chain joins TRBV4-3 to TRBJ1-2, with D possibly TRBD1 on 6 matching bases. The CDR3 has 12 amino acids. The germline V gene has CDR1 LGHNA and CDR2 YSLEER. V was shortened by 5 bases and J by 8 bases, with 12 bases between the two germline ends. The CDR3 DNA is TGCGCCAGCAGCAGCCGGGACAACGGCTACACCTTC. This gives the protein CASSSRDNGYTF.

In this sample, this clonotype turned up many times. This rearrangement joins TRBV7-9 to TRBJ2-3; D remains ambiguous. Germline loops: CDR1 SEHNR, CDR2 FQNEAQ (reference sequence). This CDR3 is built from 14 residues. Deletions cut 1 base from V and 3 bases from J, with 8 bases between. The CDR3, as DNA: TGTGCCAGCAGCTTAGAGATTAAGACAGATACGCAGTATTTT. Its protein product is CASSLEIKTDTQYF.

The chain recombines TRBV20-1 with TRBJ2-5; D remains unclear. Germline-derived CDR1 and CDR2 are DFQATT and SNEGSKA (reference sequence). V lost 0 bases, J lost 5 bases, and 19 bases lay in between. This CDR3 spans 16 amino acids. CDR3 DNA sequence: TGCAGTGCTAGAGATTTAAGGGCCGAATCTTCTGAGACCCAGTACTTC. This codes for CSARDLRAESSETQYF.

Comments on this clonotype: A read error may be the cause here, since a much bigger clone is one base away. The rearrangement links TRBV5-1 to TRBJ1-4, with D perhaps TRBD1 (5 bases). Trimming left V 7 bases short and J 4 bases short, with 17 bases between. The germline CDR1 and CDR2 sequences are SGHRS and YFSETQ. This CDR3 is 15 amino acids long. DNA of the CDR3: TGCGCCAGCGGAGGCAGAAGGGACCGTAATGAAAAACTGTTTTTT. Its translation: CASGGRRDRNEKLFF. Drawing the rest from reference TRBV5-1 and TRBJ1-4, the complete variable domain is KAGVTQTPRYLIKTRGQQVTLSCSPISGHRSVSWYQQTPGQGLQFLFEYFSETQRNKGNFPGRFSGRQFSNSRSEMNVSTLELGDSALYLCASGGRRDRNEKLFFGSGTQLSVL.

This clonotype was observed many times. The chain is built from TRBV4-2 and TRBJ1-6; D call uncertain. Trimming pared 0 bases from V and 10 bases from J, leaving 13 bases between. Germline CDR1 LGHNA, CDR2 YNFKEQ. CDR3 length: 15 residues. The CDR3 protein is CASSQESGFSSPLHF. In DNA, the CDR3 is TGTGCCAGCAGCCAAGAATCTGGGTTCAGCTCACCCCTCCACTTT.

This clonotype was seen only a few times. The J gene is TRBJ2-3, the V gene TRBV6-2 or TRBV6-3; 10 nucleotides line up with TRBD2. Per germline, CDR1 MNHEY and CDR2 SVGEGT. V lost 4 bases, J lost 2 bases, and 15 bases stayed unmatched. The CDR3 has 19 residues. Here the CDR3 reads CASSSEPSLAGEDTDTQYF. CDR3 DNA: TGTGCCAGCAGTTCCGAACCATCTCTAGCGGGGGAGGACACAGATACGCAGTATTTT.

This clonotype has a count of ten or more. This chain links TRBV4-1 with TRBJ2-3, with D unresolved. The germline gives CDR1 MGHRA, CDR2 YSYEKL. Trimming removed 0 bases at V and 1 base at J, with 8 bases between. CDR3 size: 15 residues. The CDR3, as DNA: TGCGCCAGCAGCCAAGAAAGACGTGGCACAGATACGCAGTATTTT. Residues: CASSQERRGTDTQYF.

Ten or more counts support this clonotype. The rearrangement uses TRBV5-1 and TRBJ2-7; 7 bases map to TRBD1. Looked up from germline, CDR1 is SGHRS and CDR2 is YFSETQ. This CDR3 spans 15 amino acids. Unmatched junction bases numbered 11, after V lost 5 bases and J lost 3 bases. CDR3 residues: CASRPESGQFYEQYF. CDR3 bases: TGCGCCAGCAGACCCGAGTCGGGACAGTTCTACGAGCAGTACTTC. Combining the CDR3 with reference TRBV5-1 and TRBJ2-7 gives the whole variable domain KAGVTQTPRYLIKTRGQQVTLSCSPISGHRSVSWYQQTPGQGLQFLFEYFSETQRNKGNFPGRFSGRQFSNSRSEMNVSTLELGDSALYLCASRPESGQFYEQYFGPGTRLTVT.

This clonotype was seen ten or more times. The rearrangement links TRBV7-9 to TRBJ2-1; D not resolved. This CDR3 has 14 residues. V lost 5 bases to trimming and J lost 5 bases, with 13 bases between them. From germline, CDR1 is SEHNR and CDR2 FQNEAQ (reference sequence). CDR3 amino acids: CASSQRERDNEQFF. In DNA form, the CDR3 reads TGTGCCAGCAGCCAAAGGGAAAGGGACAATGAGCAGTTCTTC. The whole variable domain, remainder taken from reference TRBV7-9 and TRBJ2-1, is DTGVSQNPRHKITKRGQNVTFRCDPISEHNRLYWYRQTLGQGPEFLTYFQNEAQLEKSRLLSDRFSAERPKGSFSTLEIQRTEQGDSAMYLCASSQRERDNEQFFGPGTRLTVL.

This clonotype was seen ten or more times. The rearrangement uses TRBV9 and TRBJ2-1, with a possible D match to TRBD2 (6 bases). The CDR3 is made up of 15 amino acids. Trimming left V 1 base short and J 4 bases short, with 12 bases between. CDR1 is SGDLS and CDR2 is YYNGEE in the germline V gene. In DNA, the CDR3 is TGTGCCAGCAGCGTAAGATTAGCGGAGTACAATGAGCAGTTCTTC. Its translation is CASSVRLAEYNEQFF.

This clonotype was seen at least ten times. The chain carries TRBV10-3 and TRBJ1-2, with 10 bases that match TRBD1. Germline V lookup: CDR1 ENHRY, CDR2 SYGVKD. Trimming at V came to 10 bases and at J to 6 bases, leaving 5 bases not matched to a gene. This CDR3 has 12 residues. The CDR3 nucleotides read TGTGCCACGGCCGGGACAGGGGATGGCTACACCTTC. Translation gives CATAGTGDGYTF.

This clonotype was counted many times. The V gene is TRBV6-8, the J gene TRBJ2-7; the D is unclear. The CDR3 consists of 13 residues. Germline CDR1 reads MNHGY; CDR2 reads SAAAGT. The V gene lost 9 bases and the J gene lost 3 bases, with 15 bases spanning the gap. CDR3 loop: CARVKDGRYEQYV. CDR3 sequence (DNA): TGTGCCAGAGTTAAGGACGGCCGCTACGAGCAGTACGTC.

This clonotype is medium-sized within its sample. The rearrangement joins TRBV5-1 to TRBJ2-3; D is uncertain. In germline, CDR1 is SGHRS, CDR2 YFSETQ. This CDR3 spans 12 amino acids. V shed 0 bases and J shed 6 bases, with 5 bases lying between them. CDR3 sequence: CASSLDGDTQYF. CDR3 coding DNA: TGCGCCAGCAGCTTGGACGGGGATACGCAGTATTTT.

This clonotype showed up many times. The CDR3 DNA reads TGCGCCAGCAGCCTAGGGACAGGGGTCTCGGAGACCCAGTACTTC. This translates into CASSLGTGVSETQYF. This chain connects TRBV4-1 to TRBJ2-5; 10 bases align to TRBD1. The V and J ends lost 4 bases and 5 bases, in that order; junction bases with no gene match: 7. The CDR3 sequence is 15 residues long. CDR1 is MGHRA, CDR2 YSYEKL, per germline.

As regards this clonotype: A much larger clone sits a single nucleotide away, making a read error possible. The genes are TRBV20-1 and TRBJ1-2; D is perhaps TRBD1 (5 bases). The germline gives CDR1 DFQATT, CDR2 SNEGSKA (reference sequence). Trimming took off 3 bases at V and 6 bases at J, with 20 bases between the two ends. The CDR3 sequence is 15 residues long. This CDR3 is CSASAFSGKGNGYTF. DNA for the CDR3: TGCAGTGCTAGTGCTTTTTCGGGAAAGGGGAATGGCTACACCTTC.

This sequence joins TRBV20-1 and TRBJ2-1, with 9 bases lining up with TRBD2. This CDR3 contains 14 residues. Germline CDR1 is DFQATT and CDR2 is SNEGSKA (reference sequence). The ends lost 5 bases at V and 4 bases at J; junction bases unmatched: 6. CDR3 amino acids: CSAVTSGLYNEQFF. The CDR3, as DNA: TGCAGTGCTGTTACTAGCGGGTTGTACAATGAGCAGTTCTTC.

This clonotype was counted many times. The chain employs TRBV10-3 and TRBJ2-1; the match to TRBD2 covers 7 bases. CDR3 length: 16 residues. Germline V lookup: CDR1 ENHRY, CDR2 SYGVKD. Losses at the gene ends were 7 bases for V and 8 bases for J; bases not matched to a gene: 17. The CDR3 here is CAIKRASGENRDEQFF. Written as DNA, the CDR3 is TGTGCCATCAAAAGAGCCAGCGGGGAGAATAGGGATGAGCAGTTCTTC.

This clonotype was picked up many times. The chain uses TRBV20-1 and TRBJ1-5, with 9 bases identical to TRBD1. The J segment lost 0 bases and the V segment lost 6 bases, leaving 9 bases of the junction unmatched. The CDR3 extends over 16 amino acids. Germline values: CDR1 DFQATT, CDR2 SNEGSKA (reference sequence). CDR3 bases: TGCAGTGCGATGGACAGGGGATTGATTAGCAATCAGCCCCAGCATTTT. Protein: CSAMDRGLISNQPQHF.

This clonotype was recorded at least ten times. The chain uses TRBV20-1 and TRBJ1-6; D may be TRBD1 (6 bases). In germline, CDR1 is DFQATT, CDR2 SNEGSKA (reference sequence). The CDR3 extends over 16 amino acids. V lost 1 base and J 5 bases, leaving 15 bases between the germline ends. This CDR3 is CSARGMHRVNNSPLHF. DNA of the CDR3: TGCAGTGCTAGAGGGATGCACAGGGTCAATAATTCACCCCTCCACTTT.

Points on this clonotype: A read error may explain this, as a much larger clone is one base away. CDR3 nucleotide sequence: TGCAGTGCTAAACCGGGACAGGGTCGCAAAGAGCAGTACTTC. This translates into CSAKPGQGRKEQYF. The chain links TRBV20-1 to TRBJ2-7; TRBD1 matches at 9 bases. The CDR3 spans 14 residues. The germline gives CDR1 DFQATT, CDR2 SNEGSKA (reference sequence). The ends lost 4 bases at V and 7 bases at J; junction bases unmatched: 11.

This clonotype showed up many times. The rearrangement joins TRBV6-2 or TRBV6-3 to TRBJ1-5; D is unclear. V was shortened by 5 bases and J by 1 base, with 6 bases between the two germline ends. The CDR3 length is 13 residues. From germline, CDR1 is MNHEY and CDR2 SVGEGT. This CDR3 is CASSRLSNQPQHF. The CDR3 region has the DNA TGTGCCAGCAGTCGGTTGAGCAATCAGCCCCAGCATTTT.